Included here is one TCR beta chain sequence, with context. Treatment here: oral pan-JAK inhibitor, 5-10 mg twice daily. This record comes from a study of CD8+ T cells in alopecia areata. V lost 4 bases, J lost 3 bases, and 10 bases lay in between. The CDR3 spans 13 residues. Germline-derived CDR1 and CDR2 are SQVTM and ANQGSEA. TCR sequencing used cDNA made by reverse transcription of extracted RNA. Data came from immunoSEQ multiplex PCR; TCRdb stores just in-frame clones and leaves some out. The data show 270,000 or so clones, 58% seen once. The sample in question was CD4+ T cells sorted from blood, obtained at week 24, from a patient treated with tofacitinib. The TCR comes from a human donor with alopecia areata. This sequence joins TRBV29-1 and TRBJ1-5; tentatively, D is TRBD1 (5 bases). In DNA form, the CDR3 reads TGCAGCGTTGTATCAGGGAACAATCAGCCCCAGCATTTT. Amino acids: CSVVSGNNQPQHF.